The 10 T cell receptor beta chains below come from one sample, sequenced in a study of blood T cell repertoires in COVID-19. TCRdb's copy holds only in-frame clones and misses some; the assay was immunoSEQ multiplex PCR. The sample lists over 50,000 clones, around 83% seen once, with approximately 12% in the top ten. Sequences were obtained from peripheral blood. The source of these receptors is a man between 65 and 85 years old with active COVID-19.

The chain uses TRBV5-4 and TRBJ2-3; TRBD2 matches 8 bases. The CDR3 length is 15 residues. The germline V gene has CDR1 SGHNT and CDR2 YYREEE (reference sequence). With V trimmed by 2 bases and J by 6 bases, 8 bases remained unmatched. The CDR3 reads CASSFRRGGTDTQYF. CDR3 nucleotide sequence: TGTGCCAGCAGCTTTCGACGGGGGGGAACGGATACGCAGTATTTT.

This chain connects TRBV11-1 to TRBJ2-3; 8 bases agree with TRBD1. The CDR3 has 14 residues. Germline CDR1 reads SGHAT; CDR2 reads FQDESV (reference sequence). The V segment lost 7 bases and the J segment 1 base; nucleotides outside the gene matches: 4. The DNA of the CDR3 is TGTGCCAGCACCAGGACAGGGCGCACAGATACGCAGTATTTT. This codes for CASTRTGRTDTQYF.

The rearrangement uses TRBV19 and TRBJ1-5; the match to TRBD1 covers 9 bases. Germline CDR1 reads LNHDA; CDR2 reads SQIVND (reference sequence). Losses at the gene ends were 5 bases for V and 6 bases for J; bases not matched to a gene: 5. The CDR3 length is 14 residues. The CDR3 protein is CASSVDRGGQPQHF. The CDR3 DNA follows: TGTGCCAGTAGTGTGGACAGGGGCGGTCAGCCCCAGCATTTT.

V usage is TRBV6-5 and J usage is TRBJ2-3; no firm D call. The V end was cut by 6 bases, the J end by 2 bases, with 15 bases between. This CDR3 contains 15 residues. Germline lookup yields CDR1 MNHEY and CDR2 SVGAGI. The CDR3 DNA follows: TGTGCCAGCAGCCCCATGGGCTCCAACACAGATACGCAGTATTTT. Translation gives CASSPMGSNTDTQYF.

V gene TRBV6-2 or TRBV6-3 combines with J gene TRBJ2-2, with 10 bases that match TRBD1. J was trimmed by 6 bases and V by 0 bases; bases with no gene match: 4. This CDR3 has 16 amino acids. From germline, CDR1 is MNHEY and CDR2 SVGEGT. In DNA form, the CDR3 reads TGTGCCAGCAGTTACTCCGGGACAGGGGTCGCCGGGGAGCTGTTTTTT. Amino acids: CASSYSGTGVAGELFF.

This sequence joins TRBV2 and TRBJ2-7, with unresolved D. CDR3 length equals 11 residues. CDR1 is SNHLY, CDR2 FYNNEI, per germline. Trimming shortened V by 5 bases and J by 6 bases, and 8 bases separated the two germline ends. This CDR3 reads CASSYGIEQYF. The CDR3 nucleotides are TGTGCCAGCAGTTACGGTATCGAGCAGTACTTC.

The chain is built from TRBV7-6 and TRBJ2-3; 7 bases align to TRBD2. The trim removed 1 base at V and 2 bases at J, leaving 6 bases unmatched. This CDR3 is built from 16 residues. The germline CDR1 and CDR2 sequences are SGHVS and FNYEAQ. The CDR3 sequence is CASSLGAGPFTDTQYF. CDR3 in DNA: TGTGCCAGCAGCTTAGGAGCGGGGCCCTTCACAGATACGCAGTATTTT.

The chain is built from TRBV2 and TRBJ1-6, with D possibly being TRBD1 (6 bases). The germline V and J ends were trimmed by 8 bases and 11 bases, with 13 bases remaining between them. Germline values: CDR1 SNHLY, CDR2 FYNNEI. The CDR3 runs 12 residues. The CDR3 DNA sequence: TGTGCCAGCCAGCGGGGGCTAGCACCCCTCCACTTT. It codes for CASQRGLAPLHF.

The chain uses TRBV27 and TRBJ1-6; D is uncertain. The V gene lost 2 bases and the J gene lost 2 bases, with 7 bases spanning the gap. The CDR3 is 15 amino acids. CDR1 and CDR2 from the germline V gene are MNHEY and SMNVEV (reference sequence). The CDR3 sequence: CASSLEVPYNSPLHF. The CDR3 coding sequence is TGTGCCAGCAGTTTAGAGGTACCCTATAATTCACCCCTCCACTTT.

The chain links TRBV5-1 to TRBJ1-1, with no clear D. Germline lookup yields CDR1 SGHRS and CDR2 YFSETQ. This CDR3 contains 13 residues. Trimming pared 4 bases from V and 2 bases from J, leaving 9 bases between. The CDR3 spells CASSGQGNTEAFF. CDR3 coding DNA: TGCGCCAGCAGCGGGCAAGGTAACACTGAAGCTTTCTTT.